Sequencing of this T cell receptor beta chain was carried out in a study of T cells in women clearing cervical HPV infection. The V end was cut by 0 bases, the J end by 6 bases, with 17 bases between. This CDR3 is 15 amino acids long. Germline V gene lookup returns CDR1 DFQATT and CDR2 SNEGSKA (reference sequence). The data were produced by immunoSEQ multiplex PCR, yet TCRdb's version contains in-frame clones alone and is incomplete. The sample table includes 44,000 or so clones. In regard to this clone: From the germline J gene comes the end of the CDR3, since the read stops 3 residues before it.

The chain uses TRBV20-1 and TRBJ1-1; D is undetermined. This TCR derives from a woman between 18 and 70 years old with a cervical HPV16 infection that either progressed to CIN3+ or cleared (not recorded which). The sample was blood buffy coat. CDR3 region: CSARDPGPLRAEAFF. The part of the CDR3 DNA that was read is TGCAGTGCTAGAGACCCGGGTCCCCTTCGGGCTGAA.